These 18 T cell receptor beta chains share one sample of origin, sequenced in a study of T cells in Graves' hyperthyroidism and ophthalmopathy (dated by TCRdb to the late 2010s). The library was produced with multiplex PCR. Data came from an Illumina HiSeq 2000. TCR beta CDR3 regions were amplified from RNA transcripts. The first round of RT-PCR for the TCR CDR3 was performed with the HTBI primer set and the Qiagen OneStep RT-PCR kit. TCRdb's own reprocessing of the public reads used fastp at Q25 and MiXCR and kept productive beta chains. Rows with a matching CDR3 protein are joined into one entry that keeps the most common DNA and genes. The sample table records hundreds of thousands of distinct CDR3 sequences; under 15% of these occur just once. Roughly an eighth of the sample is held by the ten biggest clonotypes. Specimen: blood. The receptors were gathered from a young man with Graves' ophthalmopathy.

This clonotype was picked up many times. The chain carries TRBV6-6 and TRBJ1-2; no clear D. Trimming shortened V by 2 bases and J by 0 bases, and 7 bases separated the two germline ends. CDR1 is MNHNY, CDR2 SVGAGI, per germline (reference sequence). The CDR3 length is 14 residues. The CDR3 sequence is CASSYAGTNYGYTF. Written as DNA, the CDR3 is TGTGCCAGCAGTTACGCAGGAACTAACTATGGCTACACCTTC.

The chain has TRBV14 and TRBJ2-7; D is unclear. Trimming took off 2 bases at V and 0 bases at J, with 8 bases between the two ends. CDR3 length: 14 amino acids. The V gene's germline CDR1 is SGHDN and CDR2 FVKESK. The CDR3 nucleotides are TGTGCCAGCAGCCAATCCGGAGCCTCCTACGAGCAGTACTTC. This sequence encodes CASSQSGASYEQYF.

This clonotype was seen only a few times. V usage is TRBV29-1 and J usage is TRBJ2-5; D may be TRBD2 (6 bases). Between the trimmed V and J ends, which lost 6 bases and 1 base, there was a span of 18 bases. CDR3 length: 15 residues. Germline V lookup: CDR1 SQVTM, CDR2 ANQGSEA. The CDR3 nucleotides read TGCAGCGTCGATCTTAGAGGCGGGGTCCAAGAGACCCAGTACTTC. Translated, it gives CSVDLRGGVQETQYF.

This clonotype has ten or more counts. The V gene is TRBV19, the J gene TRBJ2-3, with D hard to call. The V end lost 4 bases, the J end lost 5 bases, and 10 bases lay between the germline ends. CDR1 and CDR2 from the germline V gene are LNHDA and SQIVND (reference sequence). The CDR3 loop spans 13 amino acids. The CDR3 region is CASSTRTVDTQYF. In nucleotides, the CDR3 is TGTGCCAGTAGTACCCGGACCGTAGATACGCAGTATTTT. The full variable domain, its missing parts supplied by reference TRBV19 and TRBJ2-3, is DGGITQSPKYLFRKEGQNVTLSCEQNLNHDAMYWYRQDPGQGLRLIYYSQIVNDFQKGDIAEGYSVSREKKESFPLTVTSAQKNPTAFYLCASSTRTVDTQYFGPGTRLTVL.

This clonotype occurred a few times. This chain connects TRBV14 to TRBJ1-2; the D is unclear. Germline-derived CDR1 and CDR2 are SGHDN and FVKESK. The ends were cut back, 4 bases at V and 5 bases at J, with 17 bases in the middle. The CDR3 has 15 residues. The CDR3 DNA sequence: TGTGCCAGCAGCCCACTGGGAACAGCTGGATATGGCTACACCTTC. Translated: CASSPLGTAGYGYTF.

The V gene is TRBV4-1, the J gene TRBJ1-1; D is unclear. This CDR3 region has 14 residues. The V end lost 0 bases, the J end lost 8 bases, and 13 bases lay between the germline ends. Germline V gives CDR1 MGHRA, CDR2 YSYEKL. Written as DNA, the CDR3 is TGCGCCAGCAGCCAAGATCCTAGGGCCGAGGAAGCTTTCTTT. Translation: CASSQDPRAEEAFF.

This rearrangement joins TRBV5-1 to TRBJ2-5, with 7 bases matching TRBD2. The V and J ends lost 4 bases and 1 base, in that order; junction bases with no gene match: 7. The CDR3 is 15 amino acids. Germline CDR1 reads SGHRS; CDR2 reads YFSETQ. The CDR3 bases are TGCGCCAGCAGCCCTTATGGGGAGGGCCAAGAGACCCAGTACTTC. It codes for CASSPYGEGQETQYF.

The J gene is TRBJ2-1, the V gene TRBV5-6, with TRBD2 matching over 9 bases. Germline V CDR1 and CDR2: SGHDT, YYEEEE. V lost 1 base, J lost 6 bases, and 8 bases stayed unmatched. The CDR3 has 16 amino acids. CDR3 DNA sequence: TGTGCCAGCAGCTTGCCGCGGGGGGGCCTTTTCAATGAGCAGTTCTTC. This translates into CASSLPRGGLFNEQFF.

For this clonotype: Since a much larger clone is just one base distant, this may be a read error. This chain connects TRBV12-3 or TRBV12-4 to TRBJ2-7; TRBD2 agrees at 8 bases. The CDR3 has 15 residues. Unmatched junction bases numbered 13, after V lost 7 bases and J lost 5 bases. CDR3: CASTNLGLATHEQYF. The CDR3, as DNA: TGTGCCAGCACCAACCTTGGACTAGCAACCCACGAGCAGTACTTC.

V and J are TRBV14 and TRBJ1-2; 7 bases align to TRBD1. The CDR3 covers 15 residues. The junction had 9 bases not matched to a gene; V was cut back by 4 bases and J by 4 bases. Germline assignment: CDR1 SGHDN and CDR2 FVKESK. The CDR3 DNA follows: TGTGCCAGCAGCCGTCGCCAGGGGGTCCTCTATGGCTACACCTTC. This translates into CASSRRQGVLYGYTF.

This clonotype was recorded at least ten times. The gene calls are TRBV12-3 or TRBV12-4 and TRBJ2-3, with 9 bases lining up with TRBD2. There are 15 residues in the CDR3. Trimming at V came to 5 bases and at J to 1 base, leaving 4 bases not matched to a gene. The DNA of the CDR3 is TGTGCCAGCAGTAGGGGACTAGCTGGCACAGATACGCAGTATTTT. Protein product: CASSRGLAGTDTQYF.

This clonotype came up many times. This sequence joins TRBV3-1 and TRBJ2-1; the D is unclear. Germline V gives CDR1 LGHDT, CDR2 YNNKEL (reference sequence). This CDR3 spans 13 amino acids. Between the trimmed V and J ends, which lost 0 bases and 15 bases, there was a span of 15 bases. This CDR3 is CASSQDLEPQRFF. DNA of the CDR3: TGTGCCAGCAGCCAAGATCTGGAACCGCAGCGGTTCTTC.

The sample holds a few counts of this clonotype. The rearrangement links TRBV4-1 to TRBJ1-1, with D perhaps matching TRBD1 (5 bases). The CDR3 has 12 residues. V shed 8 bases and J shed 1 base, with 8 bases lying between them. Germline V gene data show CDR1 as MGHRA and CDR2 as YSYEKL. CDR3 protein: CASAGQNTEAFF. The CDR3, as DNA: TGCGCCAGCGCAGGGCAGAACACTGAAGCTTTCTTT.

Many counts were recorded for this clonotype. This chain links TRBV5-1 with TRBJ2-7; TRBD2 matches at 10 bases. This CDR3 contains 15 residues. Trimming at V came to 4 bases and at J to 0 bases, leaving 4 bases not matched to a gene. Germline V gene lookup returns CDR1 SGHRS and CDR2 YFSETQ. Here the CDR3 reads CASSPLAGSSYEQYF. The CDR3 DNA follows: TGCGCCAGCAGCCCACTAGCGGGGAGCTCCTACGAGCAGTACTTC.

This clonotype was counted many times. The chain uses TRBV7-9 and TRBJ2-7, with 10 bases matching TRBD2. The V segment lost 1 base and the J segment 5 bases; nucleotides outside the gene matches: 8. Looked up from germline, CDR1 is SEHNR and CDR2 is FQNEAQ (reference sequence). The CDR3 is 16 residues long. The CDR3 loop is CASSLVVAGGVDEQYF. DNA of the CDR3: TGTGCCAGCAGCTTAGTGGTAGCGGGAGGAGTGGACGAGCAGTACTTC.

V is TRBV3-1 and J is TRBJ2-3; tentative D call: TRBD2 (7 bases). Germline CDR1 and CDR2: LGHDT and YNNKEL (reference sequence). The CDR3 is 17 residues long. Trimming stripped 8 bases from V and 4 bases from J, with 25 bases between. The CDR3 nucleotides read TGTGCCAGCTCACCGTGGAGCCGGGGGGCCACCCCAGATACGCAGTATTTT. Translated: CASSPWSRGATPDTQYF.

This clonotype has ten or more counts. This sequence joins TRBV6-1 and TRBJ2-2; 11 bases agree with TRBD1. Trimming cost V 7 bases and J 4 bases; bases outside gene matches: 5. The CDR3 is 15 residues long. Germline CDR1 MNHNS, CDR2 SASEGT. The CDR3 DNA is TGTGCCAGCAAAGGACAGGGGGCGGCCACCGGGGAGCTGTTTTTT. Amino acid sequence: CASKGQGAATGELFF.

The V call is TRBV5-6, the J call TRBJ1-3; 7 positions agree with TRBD1. V dropped 2 bases and J dropped 3; count of bases not matched to a gene: 8. Germline V gene data show CDR1 as SGHDT and CDR2 as YYEEEE. This CDR3 has 16 residues. This CDR3 reads CASSFEAGGFGNTIYF. CDR3 bases: TGTGCCAGCAGCTTTGAGGCAGGGGGATTTGGAAACACCATATATTTT.